This T cell receptor beta chain was identified in a study of vaccination and CD4 T cells after COVID-19. Background on the study: The authors used overlapping spike peptides from SARS-CoV-2, HCoV-NL63, HCoV-OC43 and HCoV-229E to stimulate cells.

Cultured CD4+ T cell DNA underwent sequencing with the Oncomine TCR Beta short-read assay. TCRdb fed the PCR reads into MiXCR, producing one record per CDR3 protein. The data hold 20,000 to 25,000 distinct CDR3 sequences, with roughly 50% observed a single time. Worth noting for this clonotype: Its cognate antigen is unknown.

Time point given: late sampling 161 to 241 days after vaccination in a few convalescent patients. Treatment indicated: roughly 11-day PBMC culture with coronavirus spike peptide pools or control peptides (ViraFEST assay). First, ViraFEST expanded antigen-specific T cells with peptide pools, and next it sequenced the TCRs. The V and J ends lost 1 base and 10 bases respectively, with 8 bases between them. The CDR3 is 13 amino acids. CDR1 and CDR2 from the germline V gene are SEHNR and FQNEAQ (reference sequence). The material was CD4+ T cells from blood, cultured in vitro, obtained about 7 months after SARS-CoV-2 vaccination. This TCR came from a human donor who had recovered from COVID-19. This chain connects TRBV7-9 to TRBJ1-6; unclear D gene. The CDR3 DNA reads TGTGCCAGCAGCTTAGAGGCGGGCTCACCCCTCCACTTT. Amino acid sequence: CASSLEAGSPLHF.